This passage covers 15 T cell receptor beta chains from one sample sequenced in a study of breast tumors, draining lymph nodes, adjacent tissues. Breast cancer patients provided tissue from their axillary draining lymph nodes. TCRdb analysed the multiplex PCR reads with MiXCR anew, one entry per CDR3 protein. This table holds over 200,000 distinct CDR3 sequences, 32% found once. The source material was axillary lymph node tissue. These receptors were obtained from a female donor with breast cancer. Some clones in this sample may be carry-over from other donors' samples.

This clonotype was seen repeatedly, ten times or more. The chain recombines TRBV4-1 with TRBJ2-4; maybe TRBD2 (5 bases). Trimming removed 1 base from V and 1 base from J, with 11 bases in between. The CDR3 spans 16 residues. Germline V gives CDR1 MGHRA, CDR2 YSYEKL. Written as DNA, the CDR3 is TGCGCCAGCAGCCAAGTTGGTAGCGACGCCAAAAACATTCAGTACTTC. Residues: CASSQVGSDAKNIQYF.

Ten or more counts support this clonotype. V is TRBV20-1 and J is TRBJ2-7; D remains unclear. Looked up from germline, CDR1 is DFQATT and CDR2 is SNEGSKA (reference sequence). V lost 6 bases and J 4 bases, leaving 19 bases between the germline ends. There are 14 residues in the CDR3. CDR3 sequence (DNA): TGCAGTGCCCCGGGCCCTCGTCCAGAGTACGAGCAGTACTTC. It is translated as CSAPGPRPEYEQYF.

About this clonotype itself: The junction and the germline gene differ at one end; a read error may be behind it. The chain couples TRBV7-2 to TRBJ2-5; a weak D match, TRBD1 (5 bases). The germline CDR1 and CDR2 sequences are SGHTA and FQGNSA. The CDR3 runs to 13 residues. CDR3 nucleotide sequence: TGCGCCAGCAGCTTAAACAGGCAAGAGACCCAGTACTTC. This encodes CASSLNRQETQYF.

A remark on this clonotype: With a much larger clone just one base away, this may be a read error. This chain links TRBV25-1 with TRBJ2-1; a possible D gene is TRBD2 (5 bases). The CDR3 is 15 amino acids. Looked up from germline, CDR1 is MGHDK and CDR2 is SYGVNS. For the CDR3, the DNA is TGTGCCGGCAGTGAAAGTTCGGGGAGTTACAATGAGCGGTTCTTC. This sequence encodes CAGSESSGSYNERFF.

With regard to this clonotype: A read error may explain this, as a much larger clone is one base away. The rearrangement links TRBV5-6 to TRBJ1-5; 8 bases line up with TRBD1. There are 15 residues in the CDR3. CDR1 and CDR2 from the germline V gene are SGHDT and YYEEEE. The CDR3 bases are TGTGCCGGCAGCACCTCGGGACAGGGCAATCAGCCCCAGCATTTT. This sequence encodes CAGSTSGQGNQPQHF.

This clonotype was seen more than once but under ten times. The chain has TRBV12-3 or TRBV12-4 and TRBJ1-5; D not certain. The germline V and J ends were trimmed by 2 bases and 11 bases, with 13 bases remaining between them. This CDR3 has 13 residues. The CDR3 sequence is CASSLPYQETQHF. DNA for the CDR3: TGTGCCAGCAGTTTACCGTACCAAGAGACCCAGCATTTT.

In this sample, this clonotype turned up many times. The J gene is TRBJ2-3, the V gene TRBV14; 7 bases agree with TRBD2. The CDR3 consists of 15 residues. V shed 0 bases and J 5 bases; nucleotides not matched to a gene: 5. Germline-derived CDR1 and CDR2 are SGHDN and FVKESK. CDR3 amino acids: CASSQELLAGDTQYF. The CDR3 nucleotides are TGTGCCAGCAGCCAAGAATTATTAGCGGGAGATACGCAGTATTTT.

This clonotype came up many times. The chain recombines TRBV19 with TRBJ2-1; D remains unclear. CDR1 and CDR2 (germline): LNHDA, SQIVND (reference sequence). Trimming took 5 bases from V and 12 from J, leaving 14 bases between them. The CDR3 sequence is 12 residues long. The CDR3 protein is CASSPYYGGQFF. CDR3 nucleotide sequence: TGTGCCAGTAGTCCCTACTACGGTGGGCAGTTCTTC.

This chain uses TRBV29-1 with TRBJ1-1, with D maybe TRBD1 (6 bases). The CDR3 consists of 14 residues. The germline V gene has CDR1 SQVTM and CDR2 ANQGSEA. V lost 4 bases and J 1 base, leaving 13 bases between the germline ends. Written as DNA, the CDR3 is TGCAGCGTTGTAAGGGCAGGGGAGAACACTGAAGCTTTCTTT. This codes for CSVVRAGENTEAFF.

At least ten counts were recorded for this clonotype. The CDR3 here is CAWRGDGNTIYF. CDR3 sequence (DNA): TGTGCCTGGAGGGGGGACGGAAACACCATATATTTT. This rearrangement joins TRBV30 to TRBJ1-3, with a tentative D call TRBD1 (5 bases). Deletions cut 3 bases from V and 4 bases from J, with 7 bases between. CDR3 length: 12 amino acids. CDR1 is GTSNPN, CDR2 SVGIG, per germline (reference sequence).

This clonotype showed up many times. The chain links TRBV5-1 to TRBJ2-1; possibly TRBD2 for D (5 bases). Germline V gene data show CDR1 as SGHRS and CDR2 as YFSETQ. V lost 0 bases, J lost 9 bases, and 10 bases lay in between. This CDR3 contains 13 residues. The CDR3, as DNA: TGCGCCAGCAGCTTGGGTTTACGGGGTGAGCAGTTCTTC. It is translated as CASSLGLRGEQFF. Using reference TRBV5-1 and TRBJ2-1 for the parts outside the CDR3, the full variable domain is KAGVTQTPRYLIKTRGQQVTLSCSPISGHRSVSWYQQTPGQGLQFLFEYFSETQRNKGNFPGRFSGRQFSNSRSEMNVSTLELGDSALYLCASSLGLRGEQFFGPGTRLTVL.

The V gene is TRBV10-1, the J gene TRBJ1-5; TRBD1 matches 8 bases. The junction had 16 bases not matched to a gene; V was cut back by 10 bases and J by 2 bases. This CDR3 is built from 17 residues. Germline V lookup: CDR1 WNHNN, CDR2 SYGVQD (reference sequence). This CDR3 reads CAKGRGRIDAGNQPQHF. CDR3 DNA sequence: TGCGCCAAGGGCAGGGGGCGAATCGACGCGGGCAATCAGCCCCAGCATTTT.

Ten or more counts support this clonotype. V gene TRBV20-1 combines with J gene TRBJ2-3; 7 nucleotides line up with TRBD2. The CDR3 length is 18 residues. From germline, CDR1 is DFQATT and CDR2 SNEGSKA (reference sequence). The V gene end was trimmed by 0 bases and the J gene end by 0 bases; junction bases not matched to a gene: 12. CDR3 region: CSARDRLREPLSTDTQYF. The CDR3 DNA reads TGCAGTGCTAGAGATCGGTTGCGGGAGCCCCTGAGCACAGATACGCAGTATTTT.

This clonotype occurred many times. The genes are TRBV6-6 and TRBJ2-1; no reliable D call. The germline CDR1 and CDR2 sequences are MNHNY and SVGAGI (reference sequence). This CDR3 region has 12 residues. Trimming cost V 6 bases and J 8 bases, with 11 bases left between them. The CDR3, as DNA: TGTGCCAGCAGACCACCCGGCGATGAGCAGTTCTTC. It translates to CASRPPGDEQFF.

The sample holds many counts of this clonotype. The chain couples TRBV7-9 to TRBJ1-2; perhaps TRBD1 as D (5 bases). This CDR3 is 13 amino acids long. Trimming left V 1 base short and J 8 bases short, with 11 bases between. Germline V gene sequence: CDR1 SEHNR, CDR2 FQNEAQ (reference sequence). The CDR3 coding sequence is TGTGCCAGCAGCTTAGTTTCCGGGGACGGCTACACCTTC. Residues: CASSLVSGDGYTF.